What follows are 22 T cell receptor beta chains derived from one specimen sequenced in a study of blood T cells in healthy people across ages (dated by TCRdb to about 2015). The library was prepared using 5' RACE. A second PCR of about 6 to 11 cycles was performed with a sample-barcoded 5' primer and a J-beta primer mix. In TCRdb, the public reads were trimmed at Q25 with fastp and aligned with MiXCR, with productive beta chains retained. Rows are combined by CDR3 protein, so each entry shows the most common genes and DNA. Here the sample has 1,800,000 or so distinct CDR3 sequences; about two fifths occur a single time. Clones ranked in the top ten supply roughly 23% of the sample. Sample: blood. The receptors derive from a human donor in good health.

This clonotype was found a few times. J is TRBJ1-1 and V is TRBV20-1; TRBD1 might be the D (6 bases). Trimming cost V 1 base and J 5 bases, with 17 bases left between them. This CDR3 is built from 15 residues. CDR1 and CDR2 (germline): DFQATT, SNEGSKA (reference sequence). The CDR3 DNA is TGCAGTGCTAGAGCCAACAGGGTTGTTAATACTGAAGCTTTCTTT. This codes for CSARANRVVNTEAFF.

This clonotype was recorded a few times. V and J are TRBV29-1 and TRBJ2-1; 9 bases match TRBD2. CDR1 SQVTM and CDR2 ANQGSEA come from the germline V gene. The ends lost 3 bases at V and 6 bases at J; junction bases unmatched: 6. This CDR3 is 14 amino acids long. Written as DNA, the CDR3 is TGCAGCGTTGAGCGGGGGGGACGCGGCAATGAGCAGTTCTTC. Its translation is CSVERGGRGNEQFF.

The J gene is TRBJ2-5, the V gene TRBV5-1, with D unclear. The V gene lost 5 bases and the J gene lost 3 bases, with 8 bases spanning the gap. The CDR3 contains 12 residues. Germline CDR1 SGHRS, CDR2 YFSETQ. The CDR3 sequence: CASRFEEETQYF. In DNA, the CDR3 is TGCGCCAGCAGATTTGAAGAAGAGACCCAGTACTTC.

The chain couples TRBV28 to TRBJ1-1, with D hard to call. Germline CDR1 is MDHEN and CDR2 is SYDVKM. There are 14 residues in the CDR3. V lost 5 bases to trimming and J lost 6 bases, with 16 bases between them. The CDR3 bases are TGTGCCAGCAGTCCCCCGCGGGAAGCATCTGAAGCTTTCTTT. Translation gives CASSPPREASEAFF.

This clonotype was detected only a few times. The chain combines TRBV27 with TRBJ2-7; D might be TRBD2 (5 bases). CDR3 length: 13 residues. Germline values: CDR1 MNHEY, CDR2 SMNVEV (reference sequence). The ends were cut back, 6 bases at V and 0 bases at J, with 9 bases in the middle. This chain's CDR3 is CASRIASSYEQYF. The CDR3 bases are TGTGCCAGCAGAATAGCGAGCTCCTACGAGCAGTACTTC.

In this sample, this clonotype turned up a few times. The V call is TRBV12-5, the J call TRBJ1-2, with 7 bases fitting TRBD1. Germline lookup yields CDR1 LGHNT and CDR2 FRNRAP. V gave up 1 base and J gave up 5 bases; unmatched junction bases: 10. This CDR3 is built from 16 residues. CDR3 bases: TGTGCTAGTGGTTTGGCCACAGGGGCTCTGGCGTATGGCTACACCTTC. It yields the protein CASGLATGALAYGYTF.

This clonotype was seen only a few times. This chain links TRBV12-3 or TRBV12-4 with TRBJ1-2; 9 positions agree with TRBD1. Trimming at V came to 5 bases and at J to 5 bases, leaving 9 bases not matched to a gene. There are 15 residues in the CDR3. The CDR3 is CASSLRDRVGYGYTF. CDR3 nucleotides: TGTGCCAGCAGTCTCCGGGACAGGGTTGGGTATGGCTACACCTTC.

This clonotype was seen just once. The rearrangement uses TRBV27 and TRBJ2-5; 14 nucleotides align to TRBD2. The CDR3 runs 17 residues. After removal of 5 bases from V and 5 bases from J, the junction contained 10 bases not matched to a gene. Germline assignment: CDR1 MNHEY and CDR2 SMNVEV (reference sequence). The CDR3 DNA reads TGTGCCAGCAGTCAATGGCGACTAGCGGGGGGGCAGGAGACCCAGTACTTC. Amino acids: CASSQWRLAGGQETQYF.

The chain uses TRBV28 and TRBJ2-7, with 7 bases identical to TRBD1. V gave up 9 bases and J gave up 7 bases; unmatched junction bases: 15. CDR1 and CDR2 (germline): MDHEN, SYDVKM. This CDR3 contains 14 residues. CDR3 sequence (DNA): TGTGCCAGTAGATGGGACAGCCAGATACGGGAGCAGTACTTC. Its protein is CASRWDSQIREQYF.

This clonotype was seen once. CDR3 nucleotides: TGCAGTGCTAGAGATTCGGCTGCGGGCACCGGGGAGCTGTTTTTT. It specifies CSARDSAAGTGELFF. The chain has TRBV20-1 and TRBJ2-2; weak D call: TRBD2 (5 bases). V dropped 0 bases and J dropped 4 bases, with 12 bases sitting between them. The CDR3 is made up of 15 amino acids. The germline V gene encodes CDR1 DFQATT and CDR2 SNEGSKA (reference sequence).

This chain links TRBV4-1 with TRBJ1-2; 9 bases align to TRBD1. Losses at the gene ends were 3 bases for V and 3 bases for J; bases not matched to a gene: 5. Per germline, CDR1 MGHRA and CDR2 YSYEKL. The CDR3 length is 15 residues. The CDR3 protein is CASSQTGQGYYGYTF. CDR3 nucleotide sequence: TGCGCCAGCAGCCAGACGGGACAGGGCTACTATGGCTACACCTTC.

The V and J genes are TRBV4-3 and TRBJ2-4, with 15 bases aligning to TRBD2. The CDR3 covers 15 residues. CDR1 is LGHNA and CDR2 is YSLEER in the germline V gene. The J segment lost 13 bases and the V segment lost 1 base, leaving 5 bases of the junction unmatched. Here the CDR3 reads CASSQGTSGGGEQYF. The CDR3 DNA reads as TGCGCCAGCAGCCAAGGGACTAGCGGGGGGGGTGAGCAGTACTTC.

This clonotype showed up just a few times. V gene TRBV28 combines with J gene TRBJ1-1, with 8 positions matching TRBD1. The CDR3 has 16 residues. Germline assignment: CDR1 MDHEN and CDR2 SYDVKM. The V and J ends lost 5 bases and 1 base, in that order; junction bases with no gene match: 9. The CDR3 nucleotides are TGTGCCAGCAGTCCGACAGGGGTTGCTGGGAACACTGAAGCTTTCTTT. It yields the protein CASSPTGVAGNTEAFF.

This clonotype occurred a few times. The chain joins TRBV7-2 to TRBJ1-2; the match to TRBD1 covers 7 bases. V shed 3 bases, J shed 7 bases, and the junction held 5 bases outside the gene matches. This CDR3 contains 13 residues. CDR1 and CDR2 from the germline V gene are SGHTA and FQGNSA. The CDR3 sequence is CASSFRQGSGYTF. The CDR3 DNA sequence: TGTGCCAGCAGCTTCCGACAGGGCTCTGGCTACACCTTC.

This clonotype was seen more than once but under ten times. V and J are TRBV5-1 and TRBJ2-7, with a tentative D call TRBD1 (6 bases). V was cut by 2 bases and J by 7 bases, with 7 bases left in between. The length of the CDR3 is 11 residues. Germline-derived CDR1 and CDR2 are SGHRS and YFSETQ. Written as DNA, the CDR3 is TGCGCCAGCAGCTTCGGACAGGAGCAGTACTTC. It encodes CASSFGQEQYF.

This clonotype was recorded at least ten times. V gene TRBV7-2 combines with J gene TRBJ2-5; maybe TRBD1 (6 bases). The CDR3 runs 14 residues. The V gene's germline CDR1 is SGHTA and CDR2 FQGNSA. V was shortened by 3 bases and J by 2 bases, with 10 bases between the two germline ends. Here the CDR3 DNA reads TGTGCCAGCAGCTTTGGGGGCGAACAAGAGACCCAGTACTTC. Protein product: CASSFGGEQETQYF.

This clonotype occurred many times. The V call is TRBV20-1, the J call TRBJ2-7; 8 bases align to TRBD1. V lost 0 bases to trimming and J lost 3 bases; unmatched junction nucleotides: 7. Germline CDR1 and CDR2: DFQATT and SNEGSKA (reference sequence). The CDR3 is 15 amino acids. The CDR3 is CSARDMGQELYEQYF. The CDR3 DNA reads as TGCAGTGCTAGAGATATGGGACAGGAGCTCTACGAGCAGTACTTC.

In its sample, this clonotype was seen a few times. The chain combines TRBV2 with TRBJ1-6; no firm D call. V lost 6 bases to trimming and J lost 9 bases, with 12 bases between them. Germline CDR1 reads SNHLY; CDR2 reads FYNNEI. The CDR3 extends over 13 amino acids. CDR3 sequence: CASRVGDRSPLHF. For the CDR3, the DNA is TGTGCCAGCAGGGTGGGTGATCGTTCACCCCTCCACTTT.

The chain uses TRBV29-1 and TRBJ2-7; D might be TRBD2 (6 bases). The CDR3 is 13 amino acids. Looked up from germline, CDR1 is SQVTM and CDR2 is ANQGSEA. V was pared by 7 bases and J by 7 bases, with 20 bases between. The CDR3, as DNA: TGCAGCGGTGGGGACTTCCCTAGCAATGAGCAGTACTTC. Amino acid sequence: CSGGDFPSNEQYF.

This clonotype was seen a few times. The genes are TRBV5-1 and TRBJ2-7; TRBD1 agrees at 7 bases. Germline V gene sequence: CDR1 SGHRS, CDR2 YFSETQ. V dropped 4 bases and J dropped 3; count of bases not matched to a gene: 7. The CDR3 totals 14 residues. In nucleotides, the CDR3 is TGCGCCAGCAGCCCTTACCGGGACAGCTACGAGCAGTACTTC. Its protein product is CASSPYRDSYEQYF.

Written as DNA, the CDR3 is TGTGCCAGCAACCCCCAGGGGGGAGCGGGGGAGCAGTACTTC. Protein product: CASNPQGGAGEQYF. The chain joins TRBV27 to TRBJ2-5, with TRBD2 as a possible D gene (8 bases). Deletions cut 7 bases from V and 11 bases from J, with 23 bases between. This CDR3 contains 14 residues. Germline values: CDR1 MNHEY, CDR2 SMNVEV (reference sequence).

This sequence joins TRBV15 and TRBJ1-5; no definite D call. Germline V gene sequence: CDR1 LNHNV, CDR2 YYDKDF (reference sequence). Trimming shortened V by 1 base and J by 6 bases, and 10 bases separated the two germline ends. The CDR3 has 14 amino acids. Here the CDR3 reads CATSRGSGIQPQHF. The CDR3, as DNA: TGTGCCACCAGCAGAGGCAGTGGCATTCAGCCCCAGCATTTT. Full variable domain (remainder filled in from reference TRBV15 and TRBJ1-5): DAMVIQNPRYQVTQFGKPVTLSCSQTLNHNVMYWYQQKSSQAPKLLFHYYDKDFNNEADTPDNFQSRRPNTSFCFLDIRSPGLGDTAMYLCATSRGSGIQPQHFGDGTRLSIL.